Reported below is one T cell receptor beta chain. These data are taken from a study of blood T cell repertoires in COVID-19. Whole-study context: PBMCs, B-cell-depleted T cells, or T cells were the source of the cDNA or gDNA that made up the material.

The CDR3 extends over 19 amino acids. CDR1 and CDR2 (germline): MGHRA, YSYEKL. Trimming took 1 base from V and 2 from J, leaving 18 bases between them. Assay used: immunoSEQ multiplex PCR; TCRdb lists only in-frame clones, some missing. Of about 53,000 clones listed, around 81% are singletons. The sequence derives from a woman older than 75 with COVID-19, enrolled during active disease. Sequenced sample: peripheral blood. The chain joins TRBV4-1 to TRBJ2-6; D remains unclear. The DNA for the CDR3 is TGCGCCAGCAGCCAAGTGACGGCAGGCCGGATGACTGGGGCCAACGTCCTGACTTTC. Protein: CASSQVTAGRMTGANVLTF.